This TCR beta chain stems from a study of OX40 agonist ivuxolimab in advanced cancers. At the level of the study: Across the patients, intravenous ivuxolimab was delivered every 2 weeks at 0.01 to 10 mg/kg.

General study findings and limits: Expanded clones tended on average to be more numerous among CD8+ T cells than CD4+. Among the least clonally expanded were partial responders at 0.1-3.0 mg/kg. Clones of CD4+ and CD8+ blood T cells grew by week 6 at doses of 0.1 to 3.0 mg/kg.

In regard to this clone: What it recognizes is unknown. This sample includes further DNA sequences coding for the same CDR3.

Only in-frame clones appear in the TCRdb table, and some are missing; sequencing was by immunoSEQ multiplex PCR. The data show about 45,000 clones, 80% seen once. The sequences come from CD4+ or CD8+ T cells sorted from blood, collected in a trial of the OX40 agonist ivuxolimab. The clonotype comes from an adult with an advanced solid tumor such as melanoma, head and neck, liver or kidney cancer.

CDR3 nucleotide sequence: TGTGCCAGCAGCCTCGTAGGACTAGCGGGATTAGGGGAGCAGTTCTTC. Translated: CASSLVGLAGLGEQFF. This chain connects TRBV5-6 to TRBJ2-1; 12 nucleotides agree with TRBD2. The CDR3 sequence is 16 residues long. The junction had 12 bases not matched to a gene; V was cut back by 4 bases and J by 10 bases. Germline V gives CDR1 SGHDT, CDR2 YYEEEE.